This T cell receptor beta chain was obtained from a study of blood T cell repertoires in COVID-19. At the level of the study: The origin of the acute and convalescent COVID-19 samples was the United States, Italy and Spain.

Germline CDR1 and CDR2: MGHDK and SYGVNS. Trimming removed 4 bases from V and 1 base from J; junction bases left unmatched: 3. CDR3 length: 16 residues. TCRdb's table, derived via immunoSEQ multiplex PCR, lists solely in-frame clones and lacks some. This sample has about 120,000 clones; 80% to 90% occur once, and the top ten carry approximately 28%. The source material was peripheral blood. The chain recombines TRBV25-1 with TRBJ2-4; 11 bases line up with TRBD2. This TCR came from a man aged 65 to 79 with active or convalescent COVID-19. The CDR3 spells CASSVLAGDAKNIQYF. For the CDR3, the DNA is TGTGCCAGCAGTGTACTAGCGGGAGACGCCAAAAACATTCAGTACTTC.